This T cell receptor (beta chain) was documented in a study of technical replicates of blood from a few donors. Produced via immunoSEQ multiplex PCR; TCRdb's table is partial and in-frame only. The sample shows about 53,000 clones, roughly 84% of them seen only once. V was clipped by 6 bases and J by 6 bases; unmatched bases: 10. Germline lookup yields CDR1 SGHAT and CDR2 FQNNGV. The CDR3 covers 15 residues. The specimen sequenced was PBMCs. This clonotype was obtained from a human donor in good health. Some clones in this sample may be carry-over from other donors' samples. The J gene is TRBJ2-3, the V gene TRBV11-2; TRBD2 agrees at 9 bases. Here the CDR3 reads CASRERGLAGDTQYF. The DNA of the CDR3 is TGTGCCAGCAGGGAACGGGGGCTAGCGGGGGATACGCAGTATTTT.